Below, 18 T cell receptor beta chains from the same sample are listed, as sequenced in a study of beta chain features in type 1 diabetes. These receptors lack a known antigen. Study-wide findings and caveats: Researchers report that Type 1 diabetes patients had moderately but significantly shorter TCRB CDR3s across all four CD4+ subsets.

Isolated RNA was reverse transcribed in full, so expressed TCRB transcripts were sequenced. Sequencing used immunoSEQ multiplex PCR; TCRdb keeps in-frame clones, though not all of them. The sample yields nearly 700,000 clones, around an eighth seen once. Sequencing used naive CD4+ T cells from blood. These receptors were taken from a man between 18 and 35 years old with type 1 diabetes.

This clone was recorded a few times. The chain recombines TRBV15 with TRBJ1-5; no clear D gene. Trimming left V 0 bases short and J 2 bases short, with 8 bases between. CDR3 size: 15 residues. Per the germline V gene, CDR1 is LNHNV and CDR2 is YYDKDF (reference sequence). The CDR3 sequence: CATSRDAFGNQPQHF. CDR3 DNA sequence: TGTGCCACCAGCAGAGACGCGTTTGGCAATCAGCCCCAGCATTTT.

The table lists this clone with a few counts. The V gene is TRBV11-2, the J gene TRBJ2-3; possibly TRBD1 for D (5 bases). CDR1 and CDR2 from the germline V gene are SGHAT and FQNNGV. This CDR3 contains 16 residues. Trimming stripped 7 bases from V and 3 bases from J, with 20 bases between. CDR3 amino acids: CASTSRVLVATDTQYF. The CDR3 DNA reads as TGTGCCAGCACCTCCAGGGTCCTCGTAGCAACAGATACGCAGTATTTT. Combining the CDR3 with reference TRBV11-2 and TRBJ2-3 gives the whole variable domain EAGVAQSPRYKIIEKRQSVAFWCNPISGHATLYWYQQILGQGPKLLIQFQNNGVVDDSQLPKDRFSAERLKGVDSTLKIQPAKLEDSAVYLCASTSRVLVATDTQYFGPGTRLTVL.

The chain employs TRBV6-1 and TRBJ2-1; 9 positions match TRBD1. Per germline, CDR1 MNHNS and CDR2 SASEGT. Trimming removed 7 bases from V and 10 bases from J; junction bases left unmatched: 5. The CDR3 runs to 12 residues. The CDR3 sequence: CASTRDRDEQFF. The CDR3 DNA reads TGTGCCAGCACCCGGGACAGGGACGAGCAGTTCTTC.

This CDR3 is CSVGALGRNTEAFF. In nucleotides, the CDR3 is TGCAGCGTTGGGGCCCTTGGACGGAACACTGAAGCTTTCTTT. The chain has TRBV29-1 and TRBJ1-1; D is uncertain. The CDR3 covers 14 residues. Trimming removed 4 bases at V and 1 base at J, with 13 bases between. The germline CDR1 and CDR2 sequences are SQVTM and ANQGSEA.

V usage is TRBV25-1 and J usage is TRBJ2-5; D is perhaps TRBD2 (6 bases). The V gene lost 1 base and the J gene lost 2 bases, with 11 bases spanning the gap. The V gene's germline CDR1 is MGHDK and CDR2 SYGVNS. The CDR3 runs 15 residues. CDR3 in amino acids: CASSEWGGVQETQYF. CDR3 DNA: TGTGCCAGCAGTGAATGGGGAGGCGTTCAAGAGACCCAGTACTTC.

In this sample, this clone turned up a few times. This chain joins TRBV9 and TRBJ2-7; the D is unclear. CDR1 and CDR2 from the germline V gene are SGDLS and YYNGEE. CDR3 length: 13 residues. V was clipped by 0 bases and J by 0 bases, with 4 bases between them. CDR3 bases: TGTGCCAGCAGCGTAGGTGTCTCCTACGAGCAGTACTTC. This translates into CASSVGVSYEQYF.

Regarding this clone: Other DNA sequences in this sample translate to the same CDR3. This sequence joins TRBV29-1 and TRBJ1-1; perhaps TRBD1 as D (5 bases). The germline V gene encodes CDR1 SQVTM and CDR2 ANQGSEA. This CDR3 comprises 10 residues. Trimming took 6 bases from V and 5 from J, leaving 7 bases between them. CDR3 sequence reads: CSVGGTEAFF. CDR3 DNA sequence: TGCAGCGTCGGGGGAACTGAAGCTTTCTTT.

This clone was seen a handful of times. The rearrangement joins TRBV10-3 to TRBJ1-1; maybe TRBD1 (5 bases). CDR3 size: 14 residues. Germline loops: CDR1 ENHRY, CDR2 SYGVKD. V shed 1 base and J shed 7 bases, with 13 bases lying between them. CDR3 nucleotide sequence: TGTGCCATCAGTGAGTTACAGGCAGCAGATGAAGCTTTCTTT. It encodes CAISELQAADEAFF.

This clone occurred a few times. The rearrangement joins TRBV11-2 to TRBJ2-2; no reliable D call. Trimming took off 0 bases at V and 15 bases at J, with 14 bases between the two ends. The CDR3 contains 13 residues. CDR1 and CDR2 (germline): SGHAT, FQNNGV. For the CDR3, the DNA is TGTGCCAGCAGCTTAGATGAGACTCCTCAGGTGTTTTTT. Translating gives CASSLDETPQVFF.

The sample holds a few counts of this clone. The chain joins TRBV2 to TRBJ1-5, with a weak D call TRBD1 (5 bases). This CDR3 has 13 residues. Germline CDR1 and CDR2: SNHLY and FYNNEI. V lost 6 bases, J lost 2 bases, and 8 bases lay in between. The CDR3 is CASRGVGNQPQHF. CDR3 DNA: TGTGCCAGCAGAGGGGTAGGCAATCAGCCCCAGCATTTT.

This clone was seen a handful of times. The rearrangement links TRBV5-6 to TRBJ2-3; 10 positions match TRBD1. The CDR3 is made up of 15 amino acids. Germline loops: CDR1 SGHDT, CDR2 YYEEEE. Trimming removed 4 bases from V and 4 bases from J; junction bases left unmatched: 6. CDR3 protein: CASSARDRGPDTQYF. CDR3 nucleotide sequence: TGTGCCAGCAGCGCCCGGGACAGGGGCCCAGATACGCAGTATTTT.

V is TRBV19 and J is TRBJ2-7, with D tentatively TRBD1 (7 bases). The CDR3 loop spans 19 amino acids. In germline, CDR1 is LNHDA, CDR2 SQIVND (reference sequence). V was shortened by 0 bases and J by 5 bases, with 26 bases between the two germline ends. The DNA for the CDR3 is TGTGCCAGTAGTATAGATCTTAATAAACGGCGGGACAGCACGGACGAGCAGTACTTC. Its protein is CASSIDLNKRRDSTDEQYF.

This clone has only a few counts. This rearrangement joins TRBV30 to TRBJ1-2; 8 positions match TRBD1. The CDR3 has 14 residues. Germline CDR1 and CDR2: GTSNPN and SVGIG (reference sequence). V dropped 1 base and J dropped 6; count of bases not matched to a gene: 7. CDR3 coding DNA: TGTGCCTGGAGTGGGGCAGGGGGCAATAATGGCTACACCTTC. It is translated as CAWSGAGGNNGYTF.

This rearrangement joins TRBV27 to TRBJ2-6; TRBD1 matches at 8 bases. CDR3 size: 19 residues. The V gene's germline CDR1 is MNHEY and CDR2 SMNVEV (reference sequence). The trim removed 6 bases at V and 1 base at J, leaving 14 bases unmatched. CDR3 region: CASSKGVGQGASGANVLTF. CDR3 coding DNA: TGTGCCAGCAGCAAAGGGGTTGGGCAGGGGGCGTCTGGGGCCAACGTCCTGACTTTC. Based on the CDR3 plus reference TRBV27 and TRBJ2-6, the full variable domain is EAQVTQNPRYLITVTGKKLTVTCSQNMNHEYMSWYRQDPGLGLRQIYYSMNVEVTDKGDVPEGYKVSRKEKRNFPLILESPSPNQTSLYFCASSKGVGQGASGANVLTFGAGSRLTVL.

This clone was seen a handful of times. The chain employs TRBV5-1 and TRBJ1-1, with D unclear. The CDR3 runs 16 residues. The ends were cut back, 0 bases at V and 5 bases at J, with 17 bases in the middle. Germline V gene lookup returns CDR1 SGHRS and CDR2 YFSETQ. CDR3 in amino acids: CASSLGGRTLPTEAFF. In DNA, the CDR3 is TGCGCCAGCAGCTTGGGTGGACGGACCTTACCTACTGAAGCTTTCTTT.

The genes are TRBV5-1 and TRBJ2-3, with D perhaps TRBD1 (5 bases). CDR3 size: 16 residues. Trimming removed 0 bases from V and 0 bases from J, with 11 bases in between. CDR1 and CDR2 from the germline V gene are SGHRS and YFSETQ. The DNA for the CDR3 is TGCGCCAGCAGCTTGGGAACAGGAATGAGCACAGATACGCAGTATTTT. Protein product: CASSLGTGMSTDTQYF.

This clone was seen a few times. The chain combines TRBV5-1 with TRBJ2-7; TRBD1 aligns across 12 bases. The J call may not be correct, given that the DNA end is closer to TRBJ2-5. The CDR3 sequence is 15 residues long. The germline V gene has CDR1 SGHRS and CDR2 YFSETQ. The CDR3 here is CASSTGTGGIETQYF. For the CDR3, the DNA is TGCGCCAGCAGCACCGGGACAGGGGGCATAGAGACCCAGTACTTC.

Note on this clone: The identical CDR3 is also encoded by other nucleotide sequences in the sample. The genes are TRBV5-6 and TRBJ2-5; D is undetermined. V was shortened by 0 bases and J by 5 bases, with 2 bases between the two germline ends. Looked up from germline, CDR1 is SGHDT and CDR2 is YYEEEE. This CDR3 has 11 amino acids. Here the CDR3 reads CASSLAETQYF. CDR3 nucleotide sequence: TGTGCCAGCAGCTTGGCCGAGACCCAGTACTTC.